This T cell receptor (beta chain) stems from a study of STAT5B mutations in CD4+ large granular lymphocyte leukemia (dated by TCRdb to 2021 to 2024). Regarding the research as a whole: Among the healthy controls, the CDR3 'QG' motif was associated with a particular HLA allele. The study compared the TCRbeta repertoires of patients with CD4+ T-cell large granular lymphocyte leukemia against the TCRbeta repertoires of healthy blood donors. Flow cytometry on FACSCanto II or FACSVerse showed that the purified fractions were more than 95% pure among lymphocytes. On the study overall, not on this receptor specifically: TRBV06-family usage was enriched among the top patient clones (8/27) compared with healthy controls (2/35). Greater clonality appeared to be present in CD4-sorted patient repertoires than in healthy CD4+ repertoires, and the difference was retained after the putative leukemic clones were removed. The data were not HLA-matched, and the higher clonality in CD4+ T-LGLL than in CD8+ T-LGLL could be due to the relatively small sample size. Each patient's main leukemic clonotypes were private, but 25% of these clonotypes showed up at low frequency in the non-leukemic repertoires of other patients.

Buffy coats from roughly 40 blood donors, supplied by the Finnish Red Cross blood service, were used as healthy controls. All TCR-sequenced material derived from peripheral blood: patient blood samples and healthy donor buffy coats. Ficoll-Hypaque gradient centrifugation was used to isolate peripheral blood mononuclear cells. Magnetic purification was used to isolate CD4+ cells from the buffy coats of the healthy controls. Genomic DNA was extracted using the Gentra Puregene Cell and Tissue kit, and a Qubit 2.0 fluorometer was used to quantify it. The immunoSEQ assay at survey resolution was applied to genomic DNA for sequencing of TCRbeta rearrangements. The authors' analysis ran thus. In the TCR sequencing data, the smallest productive clonotype frequency that could be detected was 2.59 x 10-5. Only productive TCRbeta rearrangements, meaning sequences that were complete and in-frame, were kept for the analyses. Sample clonality was computed as Simpson clonality in the immunoSEQ Analyzer version 3.0. Clones were binned by frequency as very rare, small, medium, large (1-20%) or hyperexpanded (>20%). Generation probabilities were estimated with OLGA 1.2.3, V-gene circos plots were generated with VDJtools, specificities were searched for in VDJdb, and CDR3 motifs were identified with GLIPH. TCRdb stores this immuneACCESS table with in-frame sequences only. Part of the clones is absent; in the studies checked, under half of the shortfall reflects unresolved V genes, and no reason is known for the rest. Clonal size and the V and J genes are those of that table, whereas D and trimming came from the DNA. The sample table holds about 30,000 clones, of which around four fifths were seen once. The leading ten clones occupy about 2.4% of the sample.

The CDR3 numbers 14 residues from cysteine through phenylalanine. Just the 42-base CDR3 DNA is kept, in frame starting at base 1. CDR1 and CDR2, per the germline V gene, are MNHEY and SVGAGI. V has 6 bases trimmed and J has 5 bases trimmed; junction bases matching no gene number 8. A remark on this clone: Its antigen is still unknown. Base qualities are not recorded, but no much larger clone differs from it by a single base.

The V gene is TRBV6-5 and the J gene is TRBJ1-2; 8 bases in between match TRBD1. Material for sequencing was CD4+ T cells from blood buffy coats. This receptor was obtained from a human donor in good health. The nucleotide sequence reads as follows: TGTGCCAGCAGACAGGGGGACAGAGATTATGGCTACACCTTC. This gives the protein CASRQGDRDYGYTF.